This T cell receptor (beta chain) originates from a study of neurological immune-mediated disorders. Time point described: technical triplicate 3. TCRdb re-analysed the 5' RACE reads in MiXCR, keeping a single row per CDR3 protein. The sample shows nearly 30,000 distinct CDR3 sequences, around 16% of them seen only once. The ends lost 4 bases at V and 3 bases at J; junction bases unmatched: 6. This CDR3 has 16 residues. Germline loops: CDR1 KGHDR, CDR2 SFDVKD. The sequence derives from a female donor with HTLV-1-associated myelopathy (HAM/TSP). Sequencing was carried out using CD4+ T cells from blood. The chain links TRBV24-1 to TRBJ2-1, with 9 nucleotides matching TRBD2. CDR3 residues: CATSEPGTSSYNEQFF. DNA of the CDR3: TGTGCCACCAGTGAACCCGGGACTAGCAGCTACAATGAGCAGTTCTTC.